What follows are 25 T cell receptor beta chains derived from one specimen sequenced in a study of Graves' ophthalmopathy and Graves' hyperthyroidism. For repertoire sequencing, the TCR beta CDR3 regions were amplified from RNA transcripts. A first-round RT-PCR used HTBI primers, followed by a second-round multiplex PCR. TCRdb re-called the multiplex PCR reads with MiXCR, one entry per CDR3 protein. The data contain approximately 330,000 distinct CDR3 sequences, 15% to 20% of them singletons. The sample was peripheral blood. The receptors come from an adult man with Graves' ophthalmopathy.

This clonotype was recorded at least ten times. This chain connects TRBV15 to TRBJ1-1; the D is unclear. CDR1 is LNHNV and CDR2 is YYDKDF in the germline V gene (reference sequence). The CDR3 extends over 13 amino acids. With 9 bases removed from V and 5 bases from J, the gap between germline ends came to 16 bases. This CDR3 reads CATNRVPGTEAFF. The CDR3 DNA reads TGTGCCACGAACCGGGTTCCCGGGACTGAAGCTTTCTTT.

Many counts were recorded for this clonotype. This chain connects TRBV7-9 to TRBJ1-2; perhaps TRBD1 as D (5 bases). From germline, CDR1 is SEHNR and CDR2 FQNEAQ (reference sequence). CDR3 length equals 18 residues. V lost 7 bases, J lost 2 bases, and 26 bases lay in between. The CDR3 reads CASTLARTGTYPNYGYTF. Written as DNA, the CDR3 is TGTGCCAGCACCCTTGCGCGCACTGGGACCTATCCAAACTATGGCTACACCTTC.

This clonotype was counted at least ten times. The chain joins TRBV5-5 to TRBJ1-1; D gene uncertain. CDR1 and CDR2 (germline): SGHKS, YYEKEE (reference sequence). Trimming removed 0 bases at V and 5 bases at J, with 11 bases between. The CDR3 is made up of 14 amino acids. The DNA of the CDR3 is TGTGCCAGCAGCTTGGGACAAGGAAAGACTGAAGCTTTCTTT. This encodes CASSLGQGKTEAFF.

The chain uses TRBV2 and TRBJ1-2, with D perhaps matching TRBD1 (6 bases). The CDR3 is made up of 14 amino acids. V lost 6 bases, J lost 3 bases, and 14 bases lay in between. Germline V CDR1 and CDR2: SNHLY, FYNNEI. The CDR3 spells CASRKGGFHYGYTF. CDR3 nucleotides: TGTGCCAGCAGAAAAGGGGGGTTTCACTATGGCTACACCTTC.

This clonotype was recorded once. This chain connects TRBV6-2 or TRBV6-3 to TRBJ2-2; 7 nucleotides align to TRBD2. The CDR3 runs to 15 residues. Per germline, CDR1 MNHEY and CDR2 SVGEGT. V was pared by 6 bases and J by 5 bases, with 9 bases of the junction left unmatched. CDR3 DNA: TGTGCCAGCAGCCCGGGACTAACCAGGACCGGGGAGCTGTTTTTT. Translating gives CASSPGLTRTGELFF.

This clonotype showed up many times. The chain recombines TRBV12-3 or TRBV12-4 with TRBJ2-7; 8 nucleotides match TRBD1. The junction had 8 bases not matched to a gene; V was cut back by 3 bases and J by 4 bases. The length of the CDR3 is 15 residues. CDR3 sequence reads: CASSLEGTGDYEQYF. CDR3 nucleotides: TGTGCCAGCAGTTTGGAGGGGACAGGAGATTACGAGCAGTACTTC.

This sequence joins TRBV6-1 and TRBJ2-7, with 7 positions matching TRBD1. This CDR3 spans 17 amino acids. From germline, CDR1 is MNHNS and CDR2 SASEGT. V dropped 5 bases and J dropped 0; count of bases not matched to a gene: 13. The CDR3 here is CASSPGWATGSSYEQYF. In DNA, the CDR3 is TGTGCCAGCAGTCCGGGATGGGCGACAGGGAGCTCCTACGAGCAGTACTTC.

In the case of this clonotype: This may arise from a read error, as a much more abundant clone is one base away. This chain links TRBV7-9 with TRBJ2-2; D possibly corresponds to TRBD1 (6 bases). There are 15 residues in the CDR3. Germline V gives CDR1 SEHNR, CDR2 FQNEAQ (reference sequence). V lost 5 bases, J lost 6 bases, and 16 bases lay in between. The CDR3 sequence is CASSPDRYYAGELFF. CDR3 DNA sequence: TGTGCCAGCAGCCCCGACAGGTACTACGCCGGGGAGCTGTTTTTT.

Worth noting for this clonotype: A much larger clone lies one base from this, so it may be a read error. The CDR3 nucleotides read TGCGCCAGCAGCGCTGCTGGGTACACTGGAGCTTTCTTT. Translation gives CASSAAGYTGAFF. This chain uses TRBV5-1 with TRBJ1-1, with D hard to call. The CDR3 loop spans 13 amino acids. Germline lookup yields CDR1 SGHRS and CDR2 YFSETQ.

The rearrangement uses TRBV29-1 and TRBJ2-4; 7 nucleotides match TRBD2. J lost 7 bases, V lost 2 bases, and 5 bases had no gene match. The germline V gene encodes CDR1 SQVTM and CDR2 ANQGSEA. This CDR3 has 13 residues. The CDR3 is CSVEMPGGNIQYF. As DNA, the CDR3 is TGCAGCGTTGAAATGCCCGGGGGGAACATTCAGTACTTC.

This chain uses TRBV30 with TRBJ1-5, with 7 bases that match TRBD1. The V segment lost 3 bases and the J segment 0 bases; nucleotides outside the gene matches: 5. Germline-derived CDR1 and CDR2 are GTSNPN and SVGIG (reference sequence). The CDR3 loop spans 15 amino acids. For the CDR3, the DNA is TGTGCCTGGAGCAGACAGGGAGCTAGCAATCAGCCCCAGCATTTT. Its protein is CAWSRQGASNQPQHF.

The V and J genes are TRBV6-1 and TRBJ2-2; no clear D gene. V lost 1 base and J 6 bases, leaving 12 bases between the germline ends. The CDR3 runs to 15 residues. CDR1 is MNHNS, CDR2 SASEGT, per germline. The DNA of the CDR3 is TGTGCCAGCAGTGAAGAAGTGTACCGGCCCGGGGAGCTGTTTTTT. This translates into CASSEEVYRPGELFF.

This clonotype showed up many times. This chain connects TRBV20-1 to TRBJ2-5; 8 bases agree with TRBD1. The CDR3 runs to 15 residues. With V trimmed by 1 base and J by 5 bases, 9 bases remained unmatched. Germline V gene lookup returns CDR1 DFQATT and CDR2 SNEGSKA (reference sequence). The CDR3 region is CSARVPGQVPETQYF. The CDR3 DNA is TGCAGTGCTAGAGTACCGGGACAGGTGCCGGAGACCCAGTACTTC.

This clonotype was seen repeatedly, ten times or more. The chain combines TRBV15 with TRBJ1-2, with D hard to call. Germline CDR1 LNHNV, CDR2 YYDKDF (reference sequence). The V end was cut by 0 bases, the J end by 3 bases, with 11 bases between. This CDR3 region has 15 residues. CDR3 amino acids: CATSRDGLGDYGYTF. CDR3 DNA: TGTGCCACCAGCAGAGATGGGCTGGGTGACTATGGCTACACCTTC.

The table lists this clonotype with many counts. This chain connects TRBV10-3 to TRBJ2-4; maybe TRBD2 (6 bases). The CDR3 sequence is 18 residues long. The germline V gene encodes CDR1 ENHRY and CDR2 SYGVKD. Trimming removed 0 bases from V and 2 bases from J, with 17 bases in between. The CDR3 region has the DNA TGTGCCATCAGTGAGTCAGGAGGGGCTGAACTTTCCAAAAACATTCAGTACTTC. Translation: CAISESGGAELSKNIQYF.

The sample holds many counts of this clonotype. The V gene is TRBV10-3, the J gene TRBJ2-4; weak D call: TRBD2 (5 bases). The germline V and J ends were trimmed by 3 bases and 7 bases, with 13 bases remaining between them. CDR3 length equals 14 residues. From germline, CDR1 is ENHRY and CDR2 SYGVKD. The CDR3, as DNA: TGTGCCATCAGTGACGGGGTTGAGAAGAACATTCAGTACTTC. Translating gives CAISDGVEKNIQYF.

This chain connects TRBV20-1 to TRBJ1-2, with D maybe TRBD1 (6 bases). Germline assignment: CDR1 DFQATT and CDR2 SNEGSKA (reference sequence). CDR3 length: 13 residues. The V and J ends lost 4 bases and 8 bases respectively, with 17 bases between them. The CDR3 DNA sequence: TGCAGTGCTACGAACATACAGGGTCGCGGCTACACCTTC. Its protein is CSATNIQGRGYTF.

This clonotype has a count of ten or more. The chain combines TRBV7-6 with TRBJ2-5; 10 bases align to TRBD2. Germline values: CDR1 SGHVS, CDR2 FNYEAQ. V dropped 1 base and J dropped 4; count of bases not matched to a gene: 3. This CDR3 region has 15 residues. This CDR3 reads CASSLGGTSVETQYF. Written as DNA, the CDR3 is TGTGCCAGCAGCTTAGGCGGGACTAGCGTAGAGACCCAGTACTTC.

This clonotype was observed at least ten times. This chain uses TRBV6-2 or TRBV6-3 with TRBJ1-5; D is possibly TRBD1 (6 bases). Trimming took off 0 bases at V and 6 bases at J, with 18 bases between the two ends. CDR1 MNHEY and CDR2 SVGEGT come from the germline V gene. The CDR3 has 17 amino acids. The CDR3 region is CASSYSSWGRGGQPQHF. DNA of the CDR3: TGTGCCAGCAGTTACTCGAGTTGGGGCAGGGGAGGTCAGCCCCAGCATTTT.

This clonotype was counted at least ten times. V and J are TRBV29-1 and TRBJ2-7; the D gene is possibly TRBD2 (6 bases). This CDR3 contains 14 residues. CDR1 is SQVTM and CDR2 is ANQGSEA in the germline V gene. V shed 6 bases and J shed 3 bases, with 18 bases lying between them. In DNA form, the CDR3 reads TGCAGCGTCCGCGGGACCTTAAGCGACTACGAGCAGTACTTC. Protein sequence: CSVRGTLSDYEQYF.

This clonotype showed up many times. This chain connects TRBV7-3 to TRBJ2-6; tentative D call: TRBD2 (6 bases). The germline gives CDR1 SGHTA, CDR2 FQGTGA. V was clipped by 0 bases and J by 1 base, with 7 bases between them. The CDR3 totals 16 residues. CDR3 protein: CASSLTGGSGANVLTF. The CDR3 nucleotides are TGTGCCAGCAGCTTAACGGGAGGATCTGGGGCCAACGTCCTGACTTTC.

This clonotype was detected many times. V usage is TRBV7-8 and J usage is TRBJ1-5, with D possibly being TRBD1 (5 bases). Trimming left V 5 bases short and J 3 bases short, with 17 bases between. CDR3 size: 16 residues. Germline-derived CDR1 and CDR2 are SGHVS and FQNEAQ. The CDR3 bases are TGTGCCAGCAGCAACGCGGGGCCGGCCCTCAATCAGCCCCAGCATTTT. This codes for CASSNAGPALNQPQHF.

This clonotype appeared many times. The CDR3 DNA reads as TGTGCCAGCAGCCCGCGACCGTCCGGAAACACCATATATTTT. It translates to CASSPRPSGNTIYF. This rearrangement joins TRBV7-9 to TRBJ1-3; D gene uncertain. This CDR3 has 14 amino acids. The V gene's germline CDR1 is SEHNR and CDR2 FQNEAQ (reference sequence). Trimming removed 5 bases from V and 4 bases from J, with 12 bases in between. Based on the CDR3 plus reference TRBV7-9 and TRBJ1-3, the full variable domain is DTGVSQNPRHKITKRGQNVTFRCDPISEHNRLYWYRQTLGQGPEFLTYFQNEAQLEKSRLLSDRFSAERPKGSFSTLEIQRTEQGDSAMYLCASSPRPSGNTIYFGEGSWLTVV.

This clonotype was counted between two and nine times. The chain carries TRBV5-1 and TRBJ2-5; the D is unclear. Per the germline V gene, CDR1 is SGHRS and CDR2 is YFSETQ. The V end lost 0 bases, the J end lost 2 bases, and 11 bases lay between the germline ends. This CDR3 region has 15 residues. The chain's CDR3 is CASSLEVRRQETQYF. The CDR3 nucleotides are TGCGCCAGCAGCTTGGAGGTTCGGCGTCAAGAGACCCAGTACTTC.

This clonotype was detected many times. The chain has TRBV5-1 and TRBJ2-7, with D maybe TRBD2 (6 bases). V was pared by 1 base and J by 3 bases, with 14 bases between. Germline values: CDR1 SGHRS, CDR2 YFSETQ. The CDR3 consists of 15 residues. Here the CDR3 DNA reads TGCGCCAGCAGCTTGCTCGGGACTGGCGTCTACGAGCAGTACTTC. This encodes CASSLLGTGVYEQYF. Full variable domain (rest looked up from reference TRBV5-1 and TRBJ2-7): KAGVTQTPRYLIKTRGQQVTLSCSPISGHRSVSWYQQTPGQGLQFLFEYFSETQRNKGNFPGRFSGRQFSNSRSEMNVSTLELGDSALYLCASSLLGTGVYEQYFGPGTRLTVT.